These T cell receptor beta chains were read from a single sample in a study of blood T cell repertoires in COVID-19. Using immunoSEQ multiplex PCR, the repertoire was profiled, and TCRdb retains in-frame clones only, with some absent. Here the sample spans about 480,000 clones, approximately 88% being singletons. Sequencing was performed on PBMCs or T cells enriched from blood (not recorded which). These receptors were taken from a woman aged 40 to 50 who had recovered from COVID-19. CDR3s include the opening cysteine and the closing phenylalanine or tryptophan. D genes are given only for firm matches. Rows give clone size only sometimes, using once, few, many, or a class for an expanded clone.

d_gene,abundance,v_gene,j_gene,CDR3aa,CDR3nt
TRBD2,NA,TRBV7-9,TRBJ2-1,CASSPALAGLHNEQFF,TGTGCCAGCAGCCCAGCCTTAGCGGGCCTCCACAATGAGCAGTTCTTC
TRBD1,NA,TRBV4-3,TRBJ2-4,CASSQGLRQGAYIQYF,TGCGCCAGCAGCCAAGGTCTGAGGCAGGGGGCTTACATTCAGTACTTC
TRBD1,NA,TRBV7-2,TRBJ1-2,CASGRTGNPIIGGYTF,TGTGCCAGCGGAAGGACAGGGAACCCCATTATCGGTGGCTACACCTTC
TRBD1,NA,TRBV5-1,TRBJ1-2,CASGESGGPGYGYTF,TGCGCCAGCGGGGAATCAGGGGGGCCTGGCTATGGCTACACCTTC
NA,once,TRBV6-1,TRBJ1-2,CASSEALNYGYTF,TGTGCCAGCAGTGAGGCCCTTAACTATGGCTACACCTTC
NA,NA,TRBV30,TRBJ2-7,CAWSVHSMYEQYF,TGTGCCTGGAGTGTACACAGCATGTACGAGCAGTACTTC
NA,NA,TRBV6-5,TRBJ1-2,CASSYSRGGGYTF,TGTGCCAGCAGTTACTCTCGGGGGGGCGGCTACACCTTC
NA,NA,TRBV9,TRBJ1-2,CASSPRTGEVVGYTF,TGTGCCAGCAGCCCCCGGACGGGAGAAGTCGTTGGCTACACCTTC
NA,once,TRBV18,TRBJ2-1,CASSPSKGESEQFF,TGTGCCAGCTCACCATCGAAGGGGGAGTCTGAGCAGTTCTTC
TRBD1,NA,TRBV7-9,TRBJ1-2,CASSWDSANYGYTF,TGTGCCAGCAGCTGGGACAGCGCCAACTATGGCTACACCTTC
TRBD2,NA,TRBV25-1,TRBJ2-3,CASSVRGRAADTQYF,TGTGCCAGCAGTGTTCGGGGGAGGGCCGCAGATACGCAGTATTTT
NA,once,TRBV7-2,TRBJ2-1,CASIPSQGGYNEQFF,TGTGCCAGCATACCGTCACAGGGTGGGTACAATGAGCAGTTCTTC
TRBD2,once,TRBV11-3,TRBJ2-7,CASSLIAGAYEQYF,TGTGCCAGCAGCTTAATAGCGGGAGCCTACGAGCAGTACTTC
NA,NA,TRBV5-4,TRBJ2-2,CASSPRGAGESGELFF,TGTGCCAGCAGCCCCCGGGGGGCGGGAGAGTCCGGGGAGCTGTTTTTT
NA,NA,TRBV4-3,TRBJ2-7,CASSQDVPSGFYEQYF,TGCGCCAGCAGCCAAGATGTCCCCTCGGGATTCTACGAGCAGTACTTC
NA,NA,TRBV5-1,TRBJ2-7,CASSLRTPSYEQYF,TGCGCCAGCAGCTTGAGGACTCCGAGCTACGAGCAGTACTTC
TRBD1,once,TRBV30,TRBJ2-7,CAWNKVDRDLAWEQYF,TGTGCCTGGAACAAAGTTGACAGGGACCTCGCGTGGGAGCAGTACTTC
TRBD1,NA,TRBV7-2,TRBJ1-4,CASSLGGGGGQKLFF,TGTGCCAGCAGCTTAGGAGGGGGCGGTGGGCAAAAACTGTTTTTT
NA,NA,TRBV5-4,TRBJ2-7,CASSRGHPYEQYF,TGTGCCAGCAGCAGGGGACATCCCTACGAGCAGTACTTC
NA,once,TRBV18,TRBJ1-3,CASRRSISGNTIYF,TGTGCCAGCAGGCGGTCAATCTCTGGAAACACCATATATTTT
NA,NA,TRBV5-6,TRBJ2-2,CASSLLGSGTEGNGELFF,TGTGCCAGCAGCTTGCTCGGTTCCGGGACTGAGGGGAACGGGGAGCTGTTTTTT
NA,NA,TRBV20-1,TRBJ1-2,CSATQGSGYTF,TGCAGTGCTACACAGGGTAGTGGCTACACCTTC
TRBD1,NA,TRBV7-8,TRBJ1-1,CASSSRQGRGGNTEAFF,TGTGCCAGCAGCTCGCGACAGGGGCGAGGAGGGAACACTGAAGCTTTCTTT
TRBD2,NA,TRBV2,TRBJ2-1,CASSVDLAGGYEQFF,TGTGCCAGCAGTGTGGATCTAGCGGGAGGGTATGAGCAGTTCTTC
TRBD2,NA,TRBV6-1,TRBJ2-7,CASSEPPGRALSYEQYF,TGTGCCAGCAGTGAGCCCCCAGGGAGGGCCCTCTCCTACGAGCAGTACTTC
TRBD2,NA,TRBV29-1,TRBJ2-5,CSVDFAGTRGIETQYF,TGCAGCGTTGATTTCGCCGGGACTAGAGGTATAGAGACCCAGTACTTC
NA,once,TRBV29-1,TRBJ2-5,CSVLEMSETQYF,TGCAGCGTACTAGAGATGTCGGAGACCCAGTACTTC
TRBD1,NA,TRBV27,TRBJ2-7,CASRKDRGLDYEQYF,TGTGCCAGCAGGAAAGACAGGGGGTTAGACTACGAGCAGTACTTC
TRBD1,NA,TRBV11-2,TRBJ1-1,CASSPDRDTEAFF,TGTGCCAGCAGCCCGGACAGGGACACTGAAGCTTTCTTT
TRBD1,NA,TRBV18,TRBJ1-2,CASSPKPGQSVLSYGYTF,TGTGCCAGCTCACCTAAACCGGGACAGTCCGTACTCAGCTATGGCTACACCTTC
TRBD1,NA,TRBV2,TRBJ2-5,CASSGQTGGGETQYF,TGTGCCAGCAGTGGCCAGACAGGGGGCGGAGAGACCCAGTACTTC
TRBD1,NA,TRBV7-9,TRBJ1-1,CASSLAPDRGPRTEAFF,TGTGCCAGCAGCTTAGCCCCGGACAGGGGGCCTAGAACTGAAGCTTTCTTT
NA,few,TRBV5-4,TRBJ1-2,CASSLTTALNYGYTF,TGTGCCAGCAGCCTAACGACAGCCCTTAACTATGGCTACACCTTC
NA,NA,TRBV30,TRBJ1-1,CAWSGGMGGQEAFF,TGTGCCTGGAGTGGGGGAATGGGAGGTCAGGAGGCTTTCTTT
NA,few,TRBV14,TRBJ1-2,CASSPLLTGAYGYTF,TGTGCCAGCAGCCCTCTTTTAACGGGAGCCTATGGCTACACCTTC
NA,NA,TRBV18,TRBJ1-2,CASSPYTGTYTF,TGTGCCAGCTCACCCTACACAGGTACCTACACCTTC
NA,NA,TRBV29-1,TRBJ1-1,CSVPRTIYMVSEAFF,TGCAGCGTCCCCCGTACTATCTACATGGTGAGTGAAGCTTTCTTT
NA,NA,TRBV24-1,TRBJ1-1,CATSDDVNREAFF,TGTGCCACCAGTGATGATGTAAACAGGGAAGCTTTCTTT
TRBD1,NA,TRBV10-1,TRBJ1-1,CASSGQGPSTEAFF,TGCGCCAGCAGCGGACAGGGACCGAGCACTGAAGCTTTCTTT
TRBD1,NA,TRBV11-2,TRBJ1-6,CASSFRTGGNSPLHF,TGTGCCAGCAGCTTCCGGACAGGGGGTAATTCACCCCTCCACTTT
TRBD2,NA,TRBV11-3,TRBJ2-1,CASSPSSGAYNEQFF,TGTGCCAGCAGCCCTTCTAGCGGGGCTTACAATGAGCAGTTCTTC
NA,NA,TRBV2,TRBJ2-5,CASSAGREGETQYF,TGTGCCAGCAGTGCGGGGCGGGAAGGGGAGACCCAGTACTTC
TRBD2,NA,TRBV4-1,TRBJ2-3,CASSQASGRTDTQYF,TGCGCCAGCAGCCAAGCTAGCGGGCGGACAGATACGCAGTATTTT
TRBD1,NA,TRBV12-3/TRBV12-4,TRBJ1-2,CASSLTDRLGYTF,TGTGCCAGCAGTTTAACGGACAGGCTCGGCTACACCTTC